The present T cell receptor (beta chain) was sequenced within a study of identical twins. CDR3 size: 18 residues. Germline V gives CDR1 SQVTM, CDR2 ANQGSEA. With V trimmed by 6 bases and J by 1 base, 15 bases remained unmatched. Findings and caveats of the study: Low generation-probability sequences were in excess among twin-shared out-of-frame alpha sequences.

TCRdb used MiXCR to reprocess the 5' RACE reads, holding one entry per CDR3 protein. The sample carries some 630,000 distinct CDR3 sequences, under 8.5% recorded once. To note about this clonotype: Its target is not known.

These data were also reused for a study on yellow fever vaccine responses in identical twins.

This TCR was recovered from a woman between 18 and 30 years old in good health. V usage is TRBV29-1 and J usage is TRBJ2-1; the match to TRBD1 covers 10 bases. The sequencing sample was made of PBMCs. CDR3 sequence: CSVTPGQGSFGSYNEQFF. CDR3 DNA sequence: TGCAGCGTGACCCCGGGACAGGGGTCTTTTGGATCCTACAATGAGCAGTTCTTC.